The 23 T cell receptor beta chains below all came from one sample that was sequenced in a study of identical twins. From the 5' RACE reads, TCRdb called clonotypes with MiXCR, one entry per CDR3 protein. The sample has roughly 240,000 distinct CDR3 sequences; approximately 7% are singletons. These data also formed part of another study, on yellow fever vaccine responses in identical twins.

Material for sequencing was memory (CD45RO+) T cells sorted from blood. The receptors were sampled from a woman aged 18-35 years in good health.

This clonotype was detected many times. V gene TRBV7-2 combines with J gene TRBJ2-2, with D maybe TRBD1 (5 bases). With 5 bases removed from V and 5 bases from J, the gap between germline ends came to 9 bases. CDR1 SGHTA and CDR2 FQGNSA come from the germline V gene. The CDR3 is 13 amino acids. The CDR3 protein is CASSLTETGELFF. The CDR3 DNA follows: TGTGCCAGCAGCCTGACAGAAACCGGGGAGCTGTTTTTT.

The chain employs TRBV7-9 and TRBJ1-2; tentative D call: TRBD1 (6 bases). The CDR3 runs 15 residues. Deletions cut 9 bases from V and 3 bases from J, with 20 bases between. The germline V gene has CDR1 SEHNR and CDR2 FQNEAQ (reference sequence). CDR3 sequence: CASSTGTPRDYGYTF. The CDR3 nucleotides read TGTGCCAGTAGTACAGGGACACCCAGGGACTATGGCTACACCTTC.

CDR3 nucleotides: TGTGCCAGCAGTTTATTGCAGCGTGGAGAGACCCAGTACTTC. This codes for CASSLLQRGETQYF. The chain employs TRBV28 and TRBJ2-5, with D hard to call. V was clipped by 1 base and J by 4 bases, with 10 bases between them. The length of the CDR3 is 14 residues. Germline assignment: CDR1 MDHEN and CDR2 SYDVKM.

This clonotype occurred a few times. The V and J genes are TRBV20-1 and TRBJ2-3; TRBD2 aligns across 7 bases. V lost 5 bases to trimming and J lost 2 bases; unmatched junction nucleotides: 13. The CDR3 is made up of 16 amino acids. Germline V gene sequence: CDR1 DFQATT, CDR2 SNEGSKA (reference sequence). CDR3 loop: CSASRPSGIFTDTQYF. CDR3 bases: TGCAGTGCTTCCCGCCCAAGCGGGATCTTCACAGATACGCAGTATTTT.

This clonotype was recorded many times. This chain connects TRBV10-1 to TRBJ2-7; the match to TRBD2 covers 7 bases. J lost 3 bases, V lost 0 bases, and 5 bases had no gene match. Germline values: CDR1 WNHNN, CDR2 SYGVQD (reference sequence). This CDR3 comprises 15 residues. The DNA of the CDR3 is TGCGCCAGCAGTGAGTCGGCTAGCGGATACTACGAGCAGTACTTC. It is translated as CASSESASGYYEQYF.

In this sample, this clonotype turned up a few times. This sequence joins TRBV24-1 and TRBJ2-2; D is uncertain. Trimming stripped 6 bases from V and 5 bases from J, with 21 bases between. The CDR3 totals 17 residues. Germline lookup yields CDR1 KGHDR and CDR2 SFDVKD. CDR3 in amino acids: CATSSHLRNVKTGELFF. CDR3 in DNA: TGTGCCACCAGTTCCCACCTTCGGAACGTCAAGACCGGGGAGCTGTTTTTT.

The V gene is TRBV6-6, the J gene TRBJ2-1, with D unclear. CDR3 length equals 12 residues. V was trimmed by 6 bases and J by 9 bases, leaving 12 bases between them. Germline V gene lookup returns CDR1 MNHNY and CDR2 SVGAGI (reference sequence). The CDR3 spells CASSPGGFEQFF. The DNA of the CDR3 is TGTGCCAGCAGCCCAGGTGGTTTTGAGCAGTTCTTC.

This clonotype was seen a handful of times. The chain couples TRBV6-5 to TRBJ2-1, with TRBD2 matching over 8 bases. The CDR3 sequence is 16 residues long. The trim removed 0 bases at V and 7 bases at J, leaving 8 bases unmatched. The germline gives CDR1 MNHEY, CDR2 SVGAGI. CDR3 coding DNA: TGTGCCAGCAGTTACTCTTCGGGACTAGTCGGGAATGAGCAGTTCTTC. Encoded protein: CASSYSSGLVGNEQFF.

The V and J genes are TRBV5-5 and TRBJ2-2; weak D call: TRBD1 (5 bases). CDR3 length: 16 amino acids. From germline, CDR1 is SGHKS and CDR2 YYEKEE (reference sequence). Trimming took 3 bases from V and 3 from J, leaving 15 bases between them. The CDR3 here is CASSWWGSRDTGELFF. CDR3 nucleotides: TGTGCCAGCAGCTGGTGGGGCTCCCGAGACACCGGGGAGCTGTTTTTT.

There are a few counts of this clonotype. The chain has TRBV29-1 and TRBJ2-1; no reliable D call. V dropped 8 bases and J dropped 9 bases, with 11 bases sitting between them. CDR1 is SQVTM, CDR2 ANQGSEA, per germline. CDR3 length: 10 residues. The CDR3 DNA is TGCAGCACCTTGTATGGTGAGCAGTTCTTC. It specifies CSTLYGEQFF.

This clonotype was observed many times. This CDR3 is CASSLASGGASYNEQFF. CDR3 sequence (DNA): TGCGCCAGCAGCTTGGCTAGCGGGGGGGCCAGTTACAATGAGCAGTTCTTC. The chain joins TRBV5-1 to TRBJ2-1; 12 bases match TRBD2. Germline V lookup: CDR1 SGHRS, CDR2 YFSETQ. Unmatched junction bases numbered 5, after V lost 0 bases and J lost 4 bases. This CDR3 region has 17 residues.

The chain uses TRBV9 and TRBJ2-7; 8 bases agree with TRBD2. In germline, CDR1 is SGDLS, CDR2 YYNGEE. After removal of 3 bases from V and 5 bases from J, the junction contained 13 bases not matched to a gene. The CDR3 extends over 16 amino acids. DNA for the CDR3: TGTGCCAGCAGCGGGATACCTAGCGGGTCGTTGGACGAGCAGTACTTC. Protein sequence: CASSGIPSGSLDEQYF.

The chain is built from TRBV7-4 and TRBJ2-6; 7 bases fit TRBD2. Germline V gene sequence: CDR1 SGHVT, CDR2 SQSDAQ. V was pared by 5 bases and J by 2 bases, with 12 bases of the junction left unmatched. CDR3 size: 18 residues. This chain's CDR3 is CASSQRGGKPPGANVLTF. The CDR3 nucleotides read TGTGCCAGCAGCCAGCGGGGAGGGAAGCCCCCTGGGGCCAACGTCCTGACTTTC.

V and J are TRBV10-2 and TRBJ1-5, with 7 positions matching TRBD1. CDR1 is WSHSY and CDR2 is SAAADI in the germline V gene. After removal of 3 bases from V and 3 bases from J, the junction contained 8 bases not matched to a gene. The CDR3 has 16 residues. The CDR3 sequence is CASSEGGQIPNQPQHF. The CDR3, as DNA: TGCGCCAGCAGTGAAGGGGGACAGATCCCCAATCAGCCCCAGCATTTT.

This clonotype was counted between two and nine times. This rearrangement joins TRBV7-9 to TRBJ1-1, with TRBD1 matching 7 bases. The CDR3 runs to 14 residues. Looked up from germline, CDR1 is SEHNR and CDR2 is FQNEAQ (reference sequence). V was pared by 3 bases and J by 4 bases, with 5 bases of the junction left unmatched. The CDR3, as DNA: TGTGCCAGCAGCTTGACAGGGTCGGCCACTGAAGCTTTCTTT. Translating it yields CASSLTGSATEAFF.

CDR3 DNA sequence: TGTGCCACCAGCAGAGATCATTCCCCCGGAAACACCATATATTTT. Its protein is CATSRDHSPGNTIYF. The chain links TRBV15 to TRBJ1-3; D not certain. The CDR3 spans 15 residues. Germline V gene lookup returns CDR1 LNHNV and CDR2 YYDKDF (reference sequence). Trimming removed 0 bases at V and 4 bases at J, with 10 bases between.

There are many counts of this clonotype. This sequence joins TRBV24-1 and TRBJ2-1; tentative D call: TRBD1 (6 bases). The CDR3 sequence is 16 residues long. CDR1 KGHDR and CDR2 SFDVKD come from the germline V gene. Trimming took off 5 bases at V and 8 bases at J, with 21 bases between the two ends. CDR3 residues: CATSAVGAGEGHEQFF. The CDR3 region has the DNA TGTGCCACCAGTGCAGTGGGGGCGGGCGAAGGTCATGAGCAGTTCTTC.

Note on this clonotype: The junction and the germline gene differ at one end; a read error may be behind it. The chain carries TRBV4-1 and TRBJ2-2; tentatively, D is TRBD1 or TRBD2 (5 bases each). This CDR3 contains 17 residues. Germline CDR1 MGHRA, CDR2 YSYEKL. CDR3 protein: CASSQDRRQRNTGELSF. In DNA, the CDR3 is TGCGCCAGCAGCCAAGATCGTAGACAGCGGAACACCGGGGAGCTGTCTTTT.

This rearrangement joins TRBV10-3 to TRBJ2-7, with 10 bases identical to TRBD2. CDR3 length: 15 residues. Trimming at V came to 0 bases and at J to 4 bases, leaving 3 bases not matched to a gene. Germline V lookup: CDR1 ENHRY, CDR2 SYGVKD. CDR3 nucleotides: TGTGCCATCAGTGAGTCAAGCGGGGGGGAATACGAGCAGTACGTC. This codes for CAISESSGGEYEQYV.

This clonotype was picked up many times. The genes are TRBV3-1 and TRBJ2-2, with a tentative D call TRBD2 (5 bases). Looked up from germline, CDR1 is LGHDT and CDR2 is YNNKEL (reference sequence). Between the trimmed V and J ends, which lost 4 bases and 5 bases, there was a span of 11 bases. CDR3 length: 14 amino acids. CDR3 nucleotide sequence: TGTGCCAGCAGCCGAGGACTGGTGACCGGGGAGCTGTTTTTT. Residues: CASSRGLVTGELFF.

The rearrangement uses TRBV12-3 or TRBV12-4 and TRBJ2-1; the D gene is possibly TRBD1 (5 bases). The V gene lost 8 bases and the J gene lost 6 bases, with 14 bases spanning the gap. CDR3 length: 13 residues. CDR3 DNA sequence: TGTGCCAGCCGCTGGGGCAGCCCCAATGAGCAGTTCTTC. Protein: CASRWGSPNEQFF.

V usage is TRBV5-1 and J usage is TRBJ2-5, with 11 nucleotides matching TRBD2. Trimming at V came to 1 base and at J to 4 bases, leaving 6 bases not matched to a gene. Germline V gene data show CDR1 as SGHRS and CDR2 as YFSETQ. The CDR3 consists of 16 residues. CDR3 DNA: TGCGCCAGCAGCTTGACTGGGACTAGCGGTTCAGAGACCCAGTACTTC. Residues: CASSLTGTSGSETQYF.

This clonotype was seen a few times. J is TRBJ1-6 and V is TRBV11-2; D unresolved. The V end was cut by 6 bases, the J end by 6 bases, with 6 bases between. The V gene's germline CDR1 is SGHAT and CDR2 FQNNGV. This CDR3 region has 12 residues. The CDR3 bases are TGTGCCAGCAGAACTGCTAATTCACCCCTCCACTTT. Encoded protein: CASRTANSPLHF.